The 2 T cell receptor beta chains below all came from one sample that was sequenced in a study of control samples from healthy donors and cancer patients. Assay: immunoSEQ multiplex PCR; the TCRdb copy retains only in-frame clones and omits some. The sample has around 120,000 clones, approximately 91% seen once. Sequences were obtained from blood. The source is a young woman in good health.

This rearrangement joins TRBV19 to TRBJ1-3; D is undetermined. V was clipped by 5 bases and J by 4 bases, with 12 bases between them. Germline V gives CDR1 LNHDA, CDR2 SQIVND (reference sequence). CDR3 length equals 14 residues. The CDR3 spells CASSEQNLGNTIYF. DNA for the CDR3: TGTGCCAGTAGTGAACAGAACCTAGGAAACACCATATATTTT.

CDR3 region: CASSLVAGDFQETQYF. DNA of the CDR3: TGTGCCAGCAGCTTAGTGGCGGGGGACTTCCAAGAGACCCAGTACTTC. The rearrangement joins TRBV7-2 to TRBJ2-5, with TRBD2 matching over 7 bases. Losses at the gene ends were 1 base for V and 1 base for J; bases not matched to a gene: 6. The CDR3 has 16 amino acids. From germline, CDR1 is SGHTA and CDR2 FQGNSA. Complete variable domain (other parts from reference TRBV7-2 and TRBJ2-5): GAGVSQSPSNKVTEKGKDVELRCDPISGHTALYWYRQSLGQGLEFLIYFQGNSAPDKSGLPSDRFSAERTGGSVSTLTIQRTQQEDSAVYLCASSLVAGDFQETQYFGPGTRLLVL.